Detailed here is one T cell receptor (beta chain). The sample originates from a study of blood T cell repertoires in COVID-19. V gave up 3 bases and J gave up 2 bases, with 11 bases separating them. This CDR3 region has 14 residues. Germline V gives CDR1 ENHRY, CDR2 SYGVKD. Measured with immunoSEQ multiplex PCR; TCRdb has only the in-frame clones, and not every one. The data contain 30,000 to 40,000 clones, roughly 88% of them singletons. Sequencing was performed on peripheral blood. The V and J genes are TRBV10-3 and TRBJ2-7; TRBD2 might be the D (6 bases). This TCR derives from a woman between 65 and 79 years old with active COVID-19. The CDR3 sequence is CAISETSTAYEQYF. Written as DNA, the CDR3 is TGTGCCATCAGTGAAACTAGCACGGCCTACGAGCAGTACTTC.